This TCR beta chain appears in the sequencing data of a study of blood T cell repertoires in COVID-19. Across the whole study: COVID-19 samples from acute and convalescent phases originated in the United States, Italy and Spain. PBMCs, B-cell-depleted T cells, or T cells were the source of the cDNA or gDNA that made up the material.

As originally analysed: Nucleated cell counts were estimated from reference gene primer amplification. The method was immunoSEQ multiplex PCR; TCRdb's version includes in-frame clones alone and lacks a portion of them. The DNA gave D and trimming, while V, J and clone size come from that table. The sample lists over 600,000 clones, about nine tenths occurring once. The TCR was taken from a woman aged 18-29 years with acute or convalescent COVID-19. The sample taken for sequencing was peripheral blood.

CDR3 sequence: CASSLGPDRNTEAFF. The DNA for the CDR3 is TGTGCCAGCAGCTTGGGTCCGGACAGGAACACTGAAGCTTTCTTT. The gene calls are TRBV5-6 and TRBJ1-1; D is perhaps TRBD1 (6 bases). The V and J ends lost 0 bases and 1 base respectively, with 10 bases between them. CDR3 length: 15 amino acids. Germline V gene lookup returns CDR1 SGHDT and CDR2 YYEEEE.